The clone carrying this T cell receptor beta chain was seen only once. Antigen unknown. Germline assignment: CDR1 MNHEY and CDR2 SVGAGI. The length of the CDR3 is 14 residues. The germline V and J ends were trimmed by 0 bases and 6 bases, with 8 bases remaining between them. The data were obtained in a study of radiotherapy plus CTLA-4 blockade in lung cancer. Some clones are missing from TCRdb's copy, which holds only in-frame ones; the method was immunoSEQ multiplex PCR. Found here are 50,000 or so clones, about 72% of them singletons; the top ten hold 11%. Study observations and caveats: Once radiotherapy plus ipilimumab had been given, TCR clones derived from tumor expanded in blood.

The TCR originated in a human donor with non-small cell lung cancer who had stable disease on radiotherapy plus ipilimumab. The V call is TRBV6-5, the J call TRBJ2-2; D remains ambiguous. The material was peripheral blood, obtained from a patient treated with radiotherapy plus ipilimumab. The CDR3 here is CASSYSSGPGELFF. In nucleotides, the CDR3 is TGTGCCAGCAGTTACTCGAGTGGGCCCGGGGAGCTGTTTTTT.